The 24 T cell receptor beta chains below come from one sample, sequenced in a study of cytomegalovirus exposure and HLA in healthy donors. Primers: 60 Vbeta forward and 13 Jbeta reverse. The method was immunoSEQ multiplex PCR; TCRdb's version includes in-frame clones alone and lacks a portion of them. The sample yields 150,000 to 200,000 clones, over 75% seen once. The specimen was PBMCs. Receptors originate from a woman under 40 in good health and CMV-seronegative.

In this sample, this clone turned up a few times. This chain uses TRBV2 with TRBJ1-6; no firm D call. The CDR3 runs 15 residues. The V end lost 1 base, the J end lost 4 bases, and 8 bases lay between the germline ends. Germline CDR1 is SNHLY and CDR2 is FYNNEI. The CDR3 sequence is CASSEDGLYNSPLHF. The CDR3 DNA is TGTGCCAGCAGTGAAGATGGGCTTTATAATTCACCCCTCCACTTT. The variable domain in full, with the rest retrieved from reference TRBV2 and TRBJ1-6, is EPEVTQTPSHQVTQMGQEVILRCVPISNHLYFYWYRQILGQKVEFLVSFYNNEISEKSEIFDDQFSVERPDGSNFTLKIRSTKLEDSAMYFCASSEDGLYNSPLHFGNGTRLTVT.

The V and J genes are TRBV4-1 and TRBJ1-2, with 10 bases matching TRBD1. The CDR3 length is 17 residues. Germline V gene sequence: CDR1 MGHRA, CDR2 YSYEKL. Losses at the gene ends were 4 bases for V and 4 bases for J; bases not matched to a gene: 12. The CDR3: CASSLGQGFRELYGYTF. The CDR3 DNA follows: TGCGCCAGCAGCCTGGGACAGGGGTTTCGGGAACTCTATGGCTACACCTTC.

The chain couples TRBV27 to TRBJ1-5; TRBD1 matches 9 bases. The CDR3 is 15 amino acids. V shed 4 bases, J shed 7 bases, and the junction held 8 bases outside the gene matches. Germline V gives CDR1 MNHEY, CDR2 SMNVEV (reference sequence). This CDR3 reads CASSSYRGLQQPQHF. CDR3 in DNA: TGTGCCAGCAGTTCGTACAGGGGGCTTCAACAGCCCCAGCATTTT.

The chain combines TRBV9 with TRBJ2-2; D uncertain. The V and J ends lost 1 base and 0 bases respectively, with 10 bases between them. Germline V lookup: CDR1 SGDLS, CDR2 YYNGEE. The CDR3 is 16 amino acids. CDR3 sequence: CASSVFPGANTGELFF. The CDR3, as DNA: TGTGCCAGCAGCGTATTCCCAGGTGCGAACACCGGGGAGCTGTTTTTT.

The chain recombines TRBV2 with TRBJ1-2; unclear D gene. Trimming stripped 4 bases from V and 6 bases from J, with 12 bases between. Germline loops: CDR1 SNHLY, CDR2 FYNNEI. This CDR3 comprises 13 residues. This CDR3 reads CASSVGREDGYTF. DNA for the CDR3: TGTGCCAGCAGTGTAGGAAGGGAGGATGGCTACACCTTC.

The CDR3 nucleotides are TGTGCCAGCAGTGAACCGGGACAGGGGTTCTATGGCTACACCTTC. Residues: CASSEPGQGFYGYTF. This chain joins TRBV6-1 and TRBJ1-2; 10 bases are shared with TRBD1. The germline V gene has CDR1 MNHNS and CDR2 SASEGT. This CDR3 region has 15 residues. Germline trimming cut 2 bases from V and 4 bases from J; bases unmatched to any gene: 4.

The rearrangement uses TRBV5-5 and TRBJ2-4; TRBD1 matches at 7 bases. Germline CDR1 is SGHKS and CDR2 is YYEKEE (reference sequence). This CDR3 region has 13 residues. J was trimmed by 6 bases and V by 1 base; bases with no gene match: 1. This chain's CDR3 is CASSLRQGNIQYF. The CDR3 DNA sequence: TGTGCCAGCAGCTTGAGACAGGGAAACATTCAGTACTTC.

The chain recombines TRBV18 with TRBJ1-2; 9 nucleotides align to TRBD1. V was pared by 6 bases and J by 4 bases, with 9 bases of the junction left unmatched. From germline, CDR1 is KGHSH and CDR2 LQKENI. The length of the CDR3 is 15 residues. The CDR3 sequence: CASSPTGTGSYGYTF. The CDR3 nucleotides are TGTGCCAGCTCTCCCACCGGGACAGGGAGCTATGGCTACACCTTC.

CDR3 nucleotides: TGTGCCAGCAGTGGGGGTAAAAGGACGGGGGAGCAGTACTTC. Translated, it gives CASSGGKRTGEQYF. This chain uses TRBV2 with TRBJ2-7, with D maybe TRBD2 (5 bases). V lost 4 bases, J lost 7 bases, and 17 bases lay in between. CDR1 SNHLY and CDR2 FYNNEI come from the germline V gene. CDR3 length: 14 residues.

Details on this clone: This CDR3 is also generated by other DNA sequences in the sample. The chain uses TRBV5-1 and TRBJ1-4; 8 bases map to TRBD1. The CDR3 consists of 14 residues. Germline trimming cut 0 bases from V and 7 bases from J; bases unmatched to any gene: 2. Germline V gene lookup returns CDR1 SGHRS and CDR2 YFSETQ. CDR3 amino acids: CASSLGQGSEKLFF. The CDR3 coding sequence is TGCGCCAGCAGCTTGGGACAGGGGAGTGAAAAACTGTTTTTT.

The chain recombines TRBV6-5 with TRBJ2-7; 7 positions match TRBD1. The V gene end was trimmed by 2 bases and the J gene end by 0 bases; junction bases not matched to a gene: 7. CDR3 length: 16 amino acids. Germline V CDR1 and CDR2: MNHEY, SVGAGI. The CDR3 DNA reads TGTGCCAGCAGTTACCGACTCCGGGACAGCTCCTACGAGCAGTACTTC. It yields the protein CASSYRLRDSSYEQYF.

This clone was seen a few times. V gene TRBV7-9 combines with J gene TRBJ1-1, with unresolved D. The CDR3 is 13 residues long. Germline values: CDR1 SEHNR, CDR2 FQNEAQ (reference sequence). Between the trimmed V and J ends, which lost 3 bases and 1 base, there was a span of 6 bases. Here the CDR3 reads CASSFSGNTEAFF. The DNA for the CDR3 is TGTGCCAGCAGCTTTTCAGGGAACACTGAAGCTTTCTTT.

The chain recombines TRBV19 with TRBJ1-1, with D possibly being TRBD1 (5 bases). The germline V and J ends were trimmed by 8 bases and 2 bases, with 9 bases remaining between them. Germline-derived CDR1 and CDR2 are LNHDA and SQIVND (reference sequence). The CDR3 totals 12 residues. CDR3 sequence reads: CASLTGNTEAFF. The DNA of the CDR3 is TGTGCCAGTCTTACAGGAAACACTGAAGCTTTCTTT.

The CDR3 coding sequence is TGTGCCAGCAGTGTCAGGGCAACAGATACGCAGTATTTT. Translated: CASSVRATDTQYF. The V call is TRBV6-1, the J call TRBJ2-3; D might be TRBD1 (5 bases). The V gene's germline CDR1 is MNHNS and CDR2 SASEGT. Trimming shortened V by 4 bases and J by 3 bases, and 8 bases separated the two germline ends. The CDR3 is 13 residues long.

CDR3 amino acids: CASSPRPGQGKDTQYF. DNA of the CDR3: TGTGCCAGCAGCCCACGCCCCGGACAGGGGAAGGATACGCAGTATTTT. This rearrangement joins TRBV7-9 to TRBJ2-3; 9 nucleotides match TRBD1. V was clipped by 5 bases and J by 6 bases; unmatched bases: 12. The CDR3 is 16 amino acids. Germline CDR1 reads SEHNR; CDR2 reads FQNEAQ (reference sequence).

The rearrangement links TRBV6-5 to TRBJ1-1; possible D gene TRBD1, 5 bases. Germline lookup yields CDR1 MNHEY and CDR2 SVGAGI. This CDR3 has 13 amino acids. V lost 6 bases, J lost 6 bases, and 14 bases lay in between. The CDR3 region is CASRLQGGPEAFF. DNA of the CDR3: TGTGCCAGCAGACTCCAGGGAGGGCCTGAAGCTTTCTTT.

For this clone: Additional DNA sequences in this sample encode the identical CDR3. This chain joins TRBV27 and TRBJ2-1; 7 nucleotides match TRBD1. CDR3 length: 15 residues. J lost 4 bases, V lost 2 bases, and 5 bases had no gene match. The germline CDR1 and CDR2 sequences are MNHEY and SMNVEV (reference sequence). CDR3 sequence: CASSLRTGVYNEQFF. The DNA for the CDR3 is TGTGCCAGCAGTTTAAGGACAGGAGTGTACAATGAGCAGTTCTTC.

This clone was counted a few times. V gene TRBV10-2 combines with J gene TRBJ1-2, with D tentatively TRBD1 (5 bases). Between the trimmed V and J ends, which lost 5 bases and 0 bases, there was a span of 10 bases. There are 14 residues in the CDR3. CDR1 WSHSY and CDR2 SAAADI come from the germline V gene. CDR3: CASSTGPANYGYTF. The CDR3 DNA reads TGCGCCAGCAGTACAGGACCCGCTAACTATGGCTACACCTTC.

To note about this clone: This same CDR3 is encoded by further DNA sequences in the sample. The J gene is TRBJ2-7, the V gene TRBV18; 11 nucleotides match TRBD1. From germline, CDR1 is KGHSH and CDR2 LQKENI. Trimming removed 2 bases from V and 3 bases from J; junction bases left unmatched: 0. The CDR3 covers 14 residues. The CDR3 sequence is CASSPGTGGYEQYF. As DNA, the CDR3 is TGTGCCAGCTCACCAGGGACAGGGGGCTACGAGCAGTACTTC. The variable domain in full, completed from reference TRBV18 and TRBJ2-7, reads NAGVMQNPRHLVRRRGQEARLRCSPMKGHSHVYWYRQLPEEGLKFMVYLQKENIIDESGMPKERFSAEFPKEGPSILRIQQVVRGDSAAYFCASSPGTGGYEQYFGPGTRLTVT.

The table lists this clone with a count of one. The chain recombines TRBV4-1 with TRBJ1-1, with no clear D. The CDR3 has 16 amino acids. In germline, CDR1 is MGHRA, CDR2 YSYEKL. Trimming cost V 0 bases and J 4 bases, with 15 bases left between them. Here the CDR3 reads CASSQERRAFRTEAFF. The CDR3 nucleotides read TGCGCCAGCAGCCAAGAGAGGAGGGCGTTTCGCACTGAAGCTTTCTTT.

This chain uses TRBV18 with TRBJ1-1, with TRBD1 as a possible D gene (5 bases). Trimming cost V 4 bases and J 0 bases, with 9 bases left between them. Germline V gene sequence: CDR1 KGHSH, CDR2 LQKENI. This CDR3 has 14 residues. CDR3 region: CASSQRQMNTEAFF. CDR3 DNA sequence: TGTGCCAGCTCACAAAGACAGATGAACACTGAAGCTTTCTTT.

This clone was seen once. The J gene is TRBJ2-7, the V gene TRBV10-3, with 7 nucleotides matching TRBD1. The germline gives CDR1 ENHRY, CDR2 SYGVKD. The CDR3 consists of 14 residues. V shed 10 bases and J 0 bases; nucleotides not matched to a gene: 9. The CDR3 nucleotides are TGTGCCACGGTGACAGGGCTCCTCTCCTACGAGCAGTACTTC. Protein sequence: CATVTGLLSYEQYF.

The chain recombines TRBV9 with TRBJ2-5, with 7 positions matching TRBD2. Trimming cost V 0 bases and J 1 base; bases outside gene matches: 3. The CDR3 consists of 15 residues. Looked up from germline, CDR1 is SGDLS and CDR2 is YYNGEE. The CDR3 DNA reads TGTGCCAGCAGCGTAGCCGGGGGGACCCAAGAGACCCAGTACTTC. Translating gives CASSVAGGTQETQYF.

The chain links TRBV19 to TRBJ1-5, with D unclear. Germline lookup yields CDR1 LNHDA and CDR2 SQIVND (reference sequence). The CDR3 runs 15 residues. Deletions cut 0 bases from V and 1 base from J, with 7 bases between. In DNA, the CDR3 is TGTGCCAGTAGTATAGATGGGCAGAGCAATCAGCCCCAGCATTTT. Amino acids: CASSIDGQSNQPQHF.